This T cell receptor beta chain is drawn from a study of blood T cell repertoires in COVID-19. Study summary: Spain, Italy and the United States supplied samples that represented acute and convalescent COVID-19. From T cells, B-cell-depleted T cells, or PBMCs came the material, which was cDNA or gDNA.

Clinical history as reported by participants underpinned cohort assignment. J lost 7 bases, V lost 6 bases, and 3 bases had no gene match. Germline V gene sequence: CDR1 MDHEN, CDR2 SYDVKM. CDR3 length: 13 residues. The protocol was immunoSEQ multiplex PCR, while the TCRdb copy is restricted to in-frame clones and leaves out a portion. This table holds about 480,000 clones, roughly 87% found once. The rearrangement links TRBV28 to TRBJ1-5, with 10 positions matching TRBD1. What was sequenced was PBMCs or T cells enriched from blood (not recorded which). This clonotype was obtained from a woman between 18 and 29 years old with acute COVID-19. The CDR3 DNA is TGTGCCAGCAGGCGACAGGGGGCCCAGCCCCAGCATTTT. As protein: CASRRQGAQPQHF.